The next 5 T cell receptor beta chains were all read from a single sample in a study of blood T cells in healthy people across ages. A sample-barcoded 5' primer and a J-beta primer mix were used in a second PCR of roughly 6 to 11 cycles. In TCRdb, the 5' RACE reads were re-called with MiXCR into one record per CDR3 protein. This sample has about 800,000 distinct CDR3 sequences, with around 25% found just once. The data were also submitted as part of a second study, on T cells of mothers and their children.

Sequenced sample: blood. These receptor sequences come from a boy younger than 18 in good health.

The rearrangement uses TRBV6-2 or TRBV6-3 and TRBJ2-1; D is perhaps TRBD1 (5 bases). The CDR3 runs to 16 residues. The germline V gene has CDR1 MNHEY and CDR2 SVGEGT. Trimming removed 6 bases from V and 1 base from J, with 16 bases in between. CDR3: CASSQTTASSYNEQFF. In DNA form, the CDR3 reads TGTGCCAGCAGCCAAACGACAGCCTCATCCTACAATGAGCAGTTCTTC.

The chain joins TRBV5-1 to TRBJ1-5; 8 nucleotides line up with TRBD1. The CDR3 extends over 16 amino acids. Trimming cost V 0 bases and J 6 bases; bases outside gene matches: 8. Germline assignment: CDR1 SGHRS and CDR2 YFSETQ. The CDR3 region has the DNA TGCGCCAGCAGCTTGGGGGCAGGGGGCGCGTTTCAGCCCCAGCATTTT. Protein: CASSLGAGGAFQPQHF.

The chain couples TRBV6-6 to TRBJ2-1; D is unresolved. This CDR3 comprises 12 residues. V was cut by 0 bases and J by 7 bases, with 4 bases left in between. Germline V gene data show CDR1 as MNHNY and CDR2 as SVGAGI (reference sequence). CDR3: CASSYSQNEQFF. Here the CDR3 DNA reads TGTGCCAGCAGTTACTCGCAAAATGAGCAGTTCTTC.

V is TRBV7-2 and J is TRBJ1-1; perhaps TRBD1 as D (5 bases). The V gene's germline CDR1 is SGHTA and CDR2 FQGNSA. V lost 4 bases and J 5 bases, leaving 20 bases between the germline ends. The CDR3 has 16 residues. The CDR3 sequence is CASSYLTDVLKTEAFF. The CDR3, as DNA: TGTGCCAGCAGCTATTTGACAGACGTTTTAAAGACTGAAGCTTTCTTT.

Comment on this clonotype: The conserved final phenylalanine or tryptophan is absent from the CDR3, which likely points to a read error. The CDR3 nucleotides are TGTGCCAGCAGCTTGAGCAGCGAGCAGTACTCC. Translating it yields CASSLSSEQYS. The rearrangement joins TRBV7-2 to TRBJ2-1, with D unclear. The J call could be wrong; TRBJ2-7 is a better fit for the DNA end. Germline V lookup: CDR1 SGHTA, CDR2 FQGNSA. CDR3 size: 11 residues.